This T cell receptor (beta chain) was found in a study of long-term antiretroviral therapy in people with HIV. Findings and limits, study-wide: The study found that diversity rose after ART but stayed below transplant donor controls. Against controls, HIV repertoires showed narrower ranges of CDR3 length. Therapy changes, viral resistance and ART adherence were not documented in the available data.

The germline gives CDR1 LGHNA, CDR2 YNFKEQ. The junction had 7 bases not matched to a gene; V was cut back by 0 bases and J by 4 bases. The CDR3 runs to 17 residues. About this clone: Its matching antigen is unknown.

The immunoSEQ assay was v3.0, run at survey level. For each individual sample, sequencing targeted roughly 35,000-55,000 T-cell genomes. Assay used: immunoSEQ multiplex PCR; TCRdb lists only in-frame clones, some missing. The table includes approximately 32,000 clones, roughly four fifths detected once. The specimen was unsorted PBMCs, collected 0.3 years after starting antiretroviral therapy. This receptor was identified in a man in his late teens or twenties with HIV. The chain combines TRBV4-2 with TRBJ2-7; TRBD2 aligns across 12 bases. The CDR3 sequence is CASSQDPKTSGGYEQYF. In nucleotides, the CDR3 is TGTGCCAGCAGCCAAGATCCAAAGACTAGCGGGGGATACGAGCAGTACTTC.